This T cell receptor (beta chain) was sequenced in a study of T cells expressing NK-cell markers. Generation of TCR beta cDNA was performed by 5'RACE template switching incorporating UMIs. TCRdb re-called the 5' RACE reads; one entry per CDR3 protein, DNA not given. The sample has approximately 440,000 distinct CDR3 sequences. CDR1 and CDR2 from the germline V gene are MDHEN and SYDVKM. The CDR3 loop spans 15 amino acids. The sequenced material came from blood T cells: a sorted CD56 or NKG2C T cell subset, CD4+ or CD8+ T cells, or bulk PBMC T cells (not recorded which). The source is a woman in her 50s in good health. The chain combines TRBV28 with TRBJ2-1; with no DNA, the TCRdb D assignment of TRBD1 cannot be verified. This CDR3 is CASSSAGGVSYEQFF.